The 32 T cell receptor beta chains below come from one sample, sequenced in a study of cytotoxic CD8 clonotypes in ibrutinib-treated CLL. Clones were sequenced by immunoSEQ multiplex PCR, and TCRdb holds only the in-frame ones, with some missing. The data hold over 140,000 clones, with 80% observed a single time. The specimen was PBMCs, collected after 36 months of ibrutinib treatment. The source is a human donor with chronic lymphocytic leukemia.

This rearrangement joins TRBV19 to TRBJ2-4, with D unresolved. The CDR3 is made up of 15 amino acids. Per germline, CDR1 LNHDA and CDR2 SQIVND (reference sequence). V was pared by 1 base and J by 3 bases, with 10 bases between. CDR3 amino acids: CASSIVGTDKNIQYF. The DNA of the CDR3 is TGTGCCAGTAGTATAGTGGGAACAGACAAAAACATTCAGTACTTC.

The chain carries TRBV5-1 and TRBJ2-6; D perhaps matches TRBD2 (5 bases). The CDR3 extends over 17 amino acids. The ends were cut back, 4 bases at V and 0 bases at J, with 14 bases in the middle. Germline CDR1 reads SGHRS; CDR2 reads YFSETQ. CDR3: CASSVHGVSSGANVLTF. The DNA for the CDR3 is TGCGCCAGCAGCGTTCACGGGGTTAGCTCTGGGGCCAACGTCCTGACTTTC.

J is TRBJ2-6 and V is TRBV19, with no clear D. Trimming took 6 bases from V and 3 from J, leaving 6 bases between them. Germline-derived CDR1 and CDR2 are LNHDA and SQIVND (reference sequence). The CDR3 is 13 amino acids. The CDR3 DNA sequence: TGTGCCAGTAGCTCGCATGGGGCCAACGTCCTGACTTTC. This gives the protein CASSSHGANVLTF.

The chain combines TRBV6-7 with TRBJ1-5; TRBD1 is a possible D gene (6 bases). TRBV6-7 is treated as an ORF (open reading frame) with a function not yet certain. The V and J ends lost 2 bases and 7 bases respectively, with 15 bases between them. The CDR3 consists of 15 residues. This chain's CDR3 is CASSYGGPSGQPQHF. DNA of the CDR3: TGTGCCAGCAGTTACGGGGGGCCATCCGGGCAGCCCCAGCATTTT.

The gene calls are TRBV25-1 and TRBJ2-5; maybe TRBD1 (6 bases). Trimming took 3 bases from V and 1 from J, leaving 15 bases between them. The CDR3 spans 16 residues. Germline CDR1 reads MGHDK; CDR2 reads SYGVNS. The CDR3 here is CASSEQNRAPQETQYF. In DNA, the CDR3 is TGTGCCAGCAGTGAGCAGAACAGGGCCCCCCAAGAGACCCAGTACTTC. Full variable domain (remainder filled in from reference TRBV25-1 and TRBJ2-5): EADIYQTPRYLVIGTGKKITLECSQTMGHDKMYWYQQDPGMELHLIHYSYGVNSTEKGDLSSESTVSRIRTEHFPLTLESARPSHTSQYLCASSEQNRAPQETQYFGPGTRLLVL.

CDR3 nucleotides: TGTGCCAGCAACCCCTACCAGAACACTGAAGCTTTCTTT. Translated, it gives CASNPYQNTEAFF. This chain connects TRBV28 to TRBJ1-1; D not resolved. In germline, CDR1 is MDHEN, CDR2 SYDVKM. The V and J ends lost 7 bases and 1 base respectively, with 10 bases between them. The length of the CDR3 is 13 residues.

This clone has a single count. Written as DNA, the CDR3 is TGTGCCAGCAGTTTAAGGTTTACGGGAGGGAGCAATCAGCCCCAGCATTTT. Its translation: CASSLRFTGGSNQPQHF. This chain uses TRBV28 with TRBJ1-5; no definite D call. CDR3 length equals 17 residues. CDR1 and CDR2 (germline): MDHEN, SYDVKM. Trimming removed 2 bases from V and 1 base from J, with 15 bases in between.

This chain links TRBV7-2 with TRBJ2-2; tentative D call: TRBD2 (6 bases). The CDR3 length is 15 residues. CDR1 is SGHTA and CDR2 is FQGNSA in the germline V gene. Between the trimmed V and J ends, which lost 2 bases and 7 bases, there was a span of 14 bases. The CDR3: CASSLTRGFNGELFF. Here the CDR3 DNA reads TGTGCCAGCAGCTTAACACGGGGGTTCAACGGGGAGCTGTTTTTT.

CDR3 residues: CASSLARFPSGNTIYF. In DNA form, the CDR3 reads TGTGCCAGCAGCTTGGCTAGGTTCCCCTCTGGAAACACCATATATTTT. V is TRBV5-6 and J is TRBJ1-3; D gene uncertain. This CDR3 comprises 16 residues. Germline-derived CDR1 and CDR2 are SGHDT and YYEEEE. V gave up 0 bases and J gave up 0 bases, with 10 bases separating them.

On this clone itself: Other DNA sequences in this specimen translate into the identical CDR3. The V gene is TRBV20-1, the J gene TRBJ1-1; D call uncertain. The CDR3 is 11 amino acids. The germline V and J ends were trimmed by 5 bases and 0 bases, with 4 bases remaining between them. Germline-derived CDR1 and CDR2 are DFQATT and SNEGSKA (reference sequence). The CDR3: CSAPVNTEAFF. In DNA form, the CDR3 reads TGCAGTGCTCCCGTGAACACTGAAGCTTTCTTT.

This sequence joins TRBV7-2 and TRBJ1-5, with a tentative D call TRBD1 (5 bases). CDR3 length: 14 amino acids. Deletions cut 4 bases from V and 1 base from J, with 8 bases between. CDR1 and CDR2 from the germline V gene are SGHTA and FQGNSA. CDR3 loop: CASSSRTSNQPQHF. CDR3 nucleotide sequence: TGTGCCAGCAGCTCGAGGACAAGCAATCAGCCCCAGCATTTT.

This clone was seen only a few times. The gene calls are TRBV10-1 and TRBJ1-2; TRBD1 matches at 7 bases. CDR3 length equals 14 residues. Germline V CDR1 and CDR2: WNHNN, SYGVQD (reference sequence). V gave up 5 bases and J gave up 4 bases; unmatched junction bases: 7. The DNA of the CDR3 is TGCGCCAGCAGTCGGACAGGAGCTTTCTATGGCTACACCTTC. Translation: CASSRTGAFYGYTF.

CDR3 loop: CASSEQRWTYF. For the CDR3, the DNA is TGTGCCAGCAGTGAACAGCGGTGGACGTACTTC. The chain links TRBV2 to TRBJ2-5; D perhaps matches TRBD2 (5 bases). The germline V gene encodes CDR1 SNHLY and CDR2 FYNNEI. The germline V and J ends were trimmed by 2 bases and 13 bases, with 11 bases remaining between them. The CDR3 has 11 amino acids.

The chain employs TRBV6-6 and TRBJ2-5; no firm D call. The V end lost 8 bases, the J end lost 5 bases, and 6 bases lay between the germline ends. The CDR3 is 10 residues long. Germline CDR1 reads MNHNY; CDR2 reads SVGAGI (reference sequence). The CDR3 here is CASLGETQYF. DNA for the CDR3: TGTGCCAGCCTAGGGGAGACCCAGTACTTC.

This clone showed up just once. The chain couples TRBV2 to TRBJ1-1; D remains ambiguous. Per the germline V gene, CDR1 is SNHLY and CDR2 is FYNNEI. V was cut by 8 bases and J by 0 bases, with 10 bases left in between. This CDR3 contains 13 residues. The CDR3 loop is CASQSEMNTEAFF. CDR3 sequence (DNA): TGTGCCAGCCAAAGCGAGATGAACACTGAAGCTTTCTTT.

Written as DNA, the CDR3 is TGTGCCAGCAGTACTTTCAGGGACCGAAGAACTGAAGCTTTCTTT. Its translation is CASSTFRDRRTEAFF. The chain is built from TRBV6-5 and TRBJ1-1; D might be TRBD1 (5 bases). The CDR3 is 15 amino acids. Germline V lookup: CDR1 MNHEY, CDR2 SVGAGI. V was clipped by 5 bases and J by 5 bases, with 18 bases between them.

The chain couples TRBV5-1 to TRBJ2-1; perhaps TRBD1 as D (6 bases). CDR3 length equals 17 residues. Trimming left V 2 bases short and J 2 bases short, with 17 bases between. In germline, CDR1 is SGHRS, CDR2 YFSETQ. The CDR3 coding sequence is TGCGCCAGCAGCTTAGGGTTTTCAGGGGACCCCTACAATGAGCAGTTCTTC. Protein product: CASSLGFSGDPYNEQFF.

V is TRBV5-1 and J is TRBJ2-5, with 7 bases aligning to TRBD1. The germline CDR1 and CDR2 sequences are SGHRS and YFSETQ. The ends lost 0 bases at V and 2 bases at J; junction bases unmatched: 4. This CDR3 has 15 amino acids. DNA for the CDR3: TGCGCCAGCAGCTTGGGGGCCAGGGGGCAAGAGACCCAGTACTTC. Translated: CASSLGARGQETQYF.

This clone was recorded a few times. The V call is TRBV6-1, the J call TRBJ1-1; D remains ambiguous. CDR3 length: 14 residues. Germline V gene lookup returns CDR1 MNHNS and CDR2 SASEGT. Trimming left V 2 bases short and J 1 base short, with 8 bases between. CDR3 sequence (DNA): TGTGCCAGCAGTGAATTCGGCGAGAACACTGAAGCTTTCTTT. Translated, it gives CASSEFGENTEAFF.

The chain uses TRBV6-4 and TRBJ2-3; perhaps TRBD1 as D (6 bases). Trimming cost V 5 bases and J 4 bases, with 16 bases left between them. CDR1 MRHNA and CDR2 SNTAGT come from the germline V gene. This CDR3 has 15 amino acids. CDR3 sequence: CASSFAAGAPDTQYF. CDR3 coding DNA: TGTGCCAGCAGTTTTGCGGCAGGGGCGCCAGATACGCAGTATTTT.

The rearrangement links TRBV15 to TRBJ1-3; D gene uncertain. CDR1 and CDR2 (germline): LNHNV, YYDKDF (reference sequence). V gave up 0 bases and J gave up 1 base, with 7 bases separating them. The CDR3 sequence is 15 residues long. In nucleotides, the CDR3 is TGTGCCACCAGCAGAGACAGGTTGTCTGGAAACACCATATATTTT. Translated: CATSRDRLSGNTIYF.

This clone showed up just a few times. The CDR3 region has the DNA TGTGCCAGCAGCGTCGAGCAGCGGCAGTTCTTC. Translated: CASSVEQRQFF. The chain has TRBV2 and TRBJ2-1; the D is unclear. Germline-derived CDR1 and CDR2 are SNHLY and FYNNEI. The CDR3 runs 11 residues. Trimming removed 6 bases at V and 12 bases at J, with 12 bases between.

The rearrangement uses TRBV30 and TRBJ2-7, with 10 bases aligning to TRBD2. Per germline, CDR1 GTSNPN and CDR2 SVGIG (reference sequence). With 0 bases clipped from V and 10 bases from J, the junction kept 9 bases outside the gene matches. CDR3 size: 14 residues. This CDR3 reads CAWSVRVLAGVQYF. The CDR3 DNA is TGTGCCTGGAGTGTTAGAGTGCTAGCGGGAGTTCAGTACTTC.

The chain combines TRBV27 with TRBJ2-3, with 14 bases aligning to TRBD2. The junction had 4 bases not matched to a gene; V was cut back by 7 bases and J by 7 bases. Germline lookup yields CDR1 MNHEY and CDR2 SMNVEV (reference sequence). The CDR3 covers 14 residues. Here the CDR3 reads CASNGLAGGNTQYF. CDR3 coding DNA: TGTGCCAGCAACGGACTAGCGGGGGGAAATACGCAGTATTTT.

V gene TRBV7-8 combines with J gene TRBJ2-2, with D possibly being TRBD1 (5 bases). The germline CDR1 and CDR2 sequences are SGHVS and FQNEAQ. This CDR3 contains 16 residues. Trimming removed 2 bases from V and 4 bases from J, with 14 bases in between. The DNA for the CDR3 is TGTGCCAGCAGCTTAAGTCCAGGGTTCAGCACCGGGGAGCTGTTTTTT. Its translation: CASSLSPGFSTGELFF.

In its sample, this clone was seen a few times. The chain has TRBV6-4 and TRBJ1-5; D not resolved. From germline, CDR1 is MRHNA and CDR2 SNTAGT. V lost 4 bases, J lost 6 bases, and 13 bases lay in between. The CDR3 length is 14 residues. The CDR3 region has the DNA TGTGCCAGCAGTGCCCCGGAGGGCGGTCAGCCCCAGCATTTT. This gives the protein CASSAPEGGQPQHF.

The V gene is TRBV7-9, the J gene TRBJ2-7; weak D call: TRBD1 (5 bases). Germline V gene sequence: CDR1 SEHNR, CDR2 FQNEAQ (reference sequence). V lost 1 base to trimming and J lost 3 bases, with 10 bases between them. This CDR3 has 14 residues. In nucleotides, the CDR3 is TGTGCCAGCAGCTTAGGGGGCCCTCTCTACGAGCAGTACTTC. It codes for CASSLGGPLYEQYF.

The genes are TRBV2 and TRBJ2-7; D uncertain. Germline V gives CDR1 SNHLY, CDR2 FYNNEI. V was clipped by 4 bases and J by 2 bases, with 3 bases between them. The CDR3 covers 11 residues. DNA for the CDR3: TGTGCCAGCAGTGTTGCCTACGAGCAGTACTTC. Translation: CASSVAYEQYF.

This clone was seen only a few times. A junction end diverges from the germline sequence, so it may reflect a read error. The chain links TRBV4-1 to TRBJ1-2; 7 nucleotides match TRBD1. Germline CDR1 MGHRA, CDR2 YSYEKL. The CDR3 runs to 13 residues. The CDR3 reads CASSLQGPTGLAF. CDR3 DNA: TGCGCCAGCAGCCTACAGGGGCCGACGGGCTTGGCCTTC.

The chain combines TRBV18 with TRBJ2-6; 9 bases map to TRBD1. The length of the CDR3 is 18 residues. Per the germline V gene, CDR1 is KGHSH and CDR2 is LQKENI. After removal of 2 bases from V and 0 bases from J, the junction contained 5 bases not matched to a gene. CDR3 amino acids: CASSPWGQGDSGANVLTF. The CDR3 DNA is TGTGCCAGCTCACCATGGGGACAGGGAGACTCTGGGGCCAACGTCCTGACTTTC.

This clone was observed a handful of times. This chain uses TRBV9 with TRBJ1-4; unclear D gene. The germline V gene encodes CDR1 SGDLS and CDR2 YYNGEE. The CDR3 length is 15 residues. V gave up 0 bases and J gave up 1 base, with 7 bases separating them. CDR3 loop: CASSVEGQTNEKLFF. CDR3 in DNA: TGTGCCAGCAGCGTAGAGGGCCAAACTAATGAAAAACTGTTTTTT. The full variable domain, completed using reference TRBV9 and TRBJ1-4, is DSGVTQTPKHLITATGQRVTLRCSPRSGDLSVYWYQQSLDQGLQFLIQYYNGEERAKGNILERFSAQQFPDLHSELNLSSLELGDSALYFCASSVEGQTNEKLFFGSGTQLSVL.

The chain employs TRBV18 and TRBJ2-7, with 13 bases aligning to TRBD2. CDR1 and CDR2 (germline): KGHSH, LQKENI. V shed 3 bases, J shed 4 bases, and the junction held 9 bases outside the gene matches. There are 17 residues in the CDR3. CDR3 sequence (DNA): TGTGCCAGCTCACCGATTCCCGGGACTAGCGGGACGTACGAGCAGTACTTC. Its protein is CASSPIPGTSGTYEQYF.